One and the same sample provided the 8 T cell receptor beta chains below, sequenced in a study of breast tumors, draining lymph nodes, adjacent tissues. The lymph nodes were axillary draining lymph nodes from breast cancer patients. Via MiXCR, TCRdb re-called the multiplex PCR reads, giving one row per CDR3 protein. The sample lists around 130,000 distinct CDR3 sequences; nearly 20% were seen once. Sequenced sample: axillary lymph node tissue. The receptors were gathered from a female donor with breast cancer. Some clones in this sample may be carry-over from other donors' samples.

This clonotype was observed a few times. This chain uses TRBV6-1 with TRBJ2-1; 11 bases are a match to TRBD2. Germline-derived CDR1 and CDR2 are MNHNS and SASEGT. After removal of 5 bases from V and 5 bases from J, the junction contained 17 bases not matched to a gene. The CDR3 has 19 amino acids. This chain's CDR3 is CASSLRLARLAGTHNEQFF. The DNA for the CDR3 is TGTGCCAGCAGTTTACGACTAGCCCGACTAGCGGGAACGCACAATGAGCAGTTCTTC.

This clonotype was detected ten times or more. The chain carries TRBV7-3 and TRBJ2-3, with a weak D call TRBD2 (6 bases). Germline assignment: CDR1 SGHTA and CDR2 FQGTGA. Trimming pared 2 bases from V and 2 bases from J, leaving 11 bases between. CDR3 length equals 15 residues. The CDR3: CASSLHGTYTDTQYF. CDR3 sequence (DNA): TGTGCCAGCAGCTTACACGGGACTTACACAGATACGCAGTATTTT.

In its sample, this clonotype was seen many times. The CDR3 here is CASKQREDTGELFF. The CDR3 DNA reads TGTGCCAGTAAACAACGGGAGGACACCGGGGAGCTGTTTTTT. The chain employs TRBV2 and TRBJ2-2, with TRBD2 identical over 7 bases. Trimming cost V 9 bases and J 3 bases; bases outside gene matches: 7. Germline V gene data show CDR1 as SNHLY and CDR2 as FYNNEI. The CDR3 runs to 14 residues.

This clonotype occurred many times. The chain combines TRBV7-2 with TRBJ1-2; D not certain. From germline, CDR1 is SGHTA and CDR2 FQGNSA. With 4 bases removed from V and 8 bases from J, the gap between germline ends came to 14 bases. CDR3 length equals 13 residues. CDR3 DNA: TGTGCCAGCAGCTCAGCGGGTCCGAAGGGCTACACCTTC. Encoded protein: CASSSAGPKGYTF. The whole variable domain, remainder taken from reference TRBV7-2 and TRBJ1-2, is GAGVSQSPSNKVTEKGKDVELRCDPISGHTALYWYRQSLGQGLEFLIYFQGNSAPDKSGLPSDRFSAERTGGSVSTLTIQRTQQEDSAVYLCASSSAGPKGYTFGSGTRLTVV.

This clonotype was counted at least ten times. The chain employs TRBV7-2 and TRBJ1-3; TRBD1 agrees at 9 bases. V trimming: 5 bases; J trimming: 0 bases; junction bases outside the gene matches: 14. CDR3 size: 19 residues. Germline CDR1 is SGHTA and CDR2 is FQGNSA. The CDR3 spells CASSATGTGLSLSGNTIYF. Written as DNA, the CDR3 is TGTGCCAGCAGCGCGACCGGGACAGGGTTATCCCTCTCTGGAAACACCATATATTTT.

V usage is TRBV4-2 and J usage is TRBJ2-2, with a weak D call TRBD2 (5 bases). The CDR3 is 17 amino acids. The germline CDR1 and CDR2 sequences are LGHNA and YNFKEQ. Between the trimmed V and J ends, which lost 0 bases and 5 bases, there was a span of 16 bases. CDR3 residues: CASSQDTSLAGTGELFF. Written as DNA, the CDR3 is TGTGCCAGCAGCCAAGATACCAGTCTAGCAGGAACCGGGGAGCTGTTTTTT.

This clonotype came up many times. The V gene is TRBV10-2, the J gene TRBJ2-7; tentatively, D is TRBD1 or TRBD2 (5 bases each). The V gene lost 6 bases and the J gene lost 1 base, with 16 bases spanning the gap. Germline CDR1 WSHSY, CDR2 SAAADI. The CDR3 runs to 15 residues. The CDR3 DNA reads TGCGCCAGCAGCGACCGGGGCAGCTTATCCTACGAGCAGTACTTC. This sequence encodes CASSDRGSLSYEQYF.

As regards this clonotype: A much larger clone lies one base from this, so it may be a read error. The gene calls are TRBV15 and TRBJ1-3; D perhaps matches TRBD1 (6 bases). The CDR3 runs to 12 residues. Germline CDR1 and CDR2: LNHNV and YYDKDF (reference sequence). The CDR3 spells CATGGLGNTTYF. In nucleotides, the CDR3 is TGTGCCACCGGGGGGCTTGGAAACACCACATATTTT.